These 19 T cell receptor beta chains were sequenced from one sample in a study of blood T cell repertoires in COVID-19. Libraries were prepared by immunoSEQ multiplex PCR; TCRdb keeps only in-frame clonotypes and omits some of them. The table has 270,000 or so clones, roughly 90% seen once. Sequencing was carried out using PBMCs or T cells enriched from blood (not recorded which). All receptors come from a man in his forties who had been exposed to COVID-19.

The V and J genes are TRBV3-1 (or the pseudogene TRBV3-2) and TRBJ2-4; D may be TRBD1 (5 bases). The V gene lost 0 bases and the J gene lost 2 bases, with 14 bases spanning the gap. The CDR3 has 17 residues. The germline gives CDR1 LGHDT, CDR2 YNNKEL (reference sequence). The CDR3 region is CASSQESTGWPKNIQYF. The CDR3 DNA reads TGTGCCAGCAGCCAAGAATCAACAGGATGGCCCAAAAACATTCAGTACTTC.

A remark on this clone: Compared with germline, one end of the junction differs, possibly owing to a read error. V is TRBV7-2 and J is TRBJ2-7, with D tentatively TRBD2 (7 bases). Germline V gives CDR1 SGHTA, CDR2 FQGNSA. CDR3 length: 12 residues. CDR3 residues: CASSPSEGGPNF. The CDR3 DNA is TGTGCCAGCAGCCCCAGTGAGGGGGGGCCAAACTTC.

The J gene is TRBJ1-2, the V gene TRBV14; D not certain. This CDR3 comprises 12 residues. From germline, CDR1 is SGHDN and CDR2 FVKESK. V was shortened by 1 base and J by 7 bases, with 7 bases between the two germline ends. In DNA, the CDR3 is TGTGCCAGCAGCCAAGGGCTAGGTGGCTACACCTTC. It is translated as CASSQGLGGYTF.

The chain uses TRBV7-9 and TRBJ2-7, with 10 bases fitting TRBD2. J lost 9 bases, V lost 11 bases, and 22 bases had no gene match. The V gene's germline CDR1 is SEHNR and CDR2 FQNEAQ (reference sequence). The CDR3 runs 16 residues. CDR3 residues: CAAADRVASGSDLQYF. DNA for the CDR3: TGTGCCGCGGCGGACAGGGTGGCTAGCGGGAGTGATTTGCAGTACTTC.

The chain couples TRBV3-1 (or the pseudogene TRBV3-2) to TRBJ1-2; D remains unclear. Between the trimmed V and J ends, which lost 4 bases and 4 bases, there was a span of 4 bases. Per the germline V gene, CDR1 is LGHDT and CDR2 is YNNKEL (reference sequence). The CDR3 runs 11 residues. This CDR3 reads CASSRSYGYTF. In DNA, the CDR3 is TGTGCCAGCAGCCGCAGCTATGGCTACACCTTC.

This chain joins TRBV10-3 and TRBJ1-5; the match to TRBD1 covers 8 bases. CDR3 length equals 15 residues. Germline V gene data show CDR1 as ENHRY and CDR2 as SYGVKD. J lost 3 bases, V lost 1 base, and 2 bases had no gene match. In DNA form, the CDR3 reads TGTGCCATCAGTGAGTTGACAGGGGTCAATCAGCCCCAGCATTTT. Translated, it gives CAISELTGVNQPQHF.

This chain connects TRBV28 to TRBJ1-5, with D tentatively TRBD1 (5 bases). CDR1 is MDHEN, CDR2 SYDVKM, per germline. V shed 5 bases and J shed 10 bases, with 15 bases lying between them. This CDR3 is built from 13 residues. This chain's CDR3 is CASSDRSISPQHF. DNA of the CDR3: TGTGCCAGCAGTGACAGATCTATCAGCCCCCAGCATTTT. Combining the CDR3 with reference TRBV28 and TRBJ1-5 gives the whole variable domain DVKVTQSSRYLVKRTGEKVFLECVQDMDHENMFWYRQDPGLGLRLIYFSYDVKMKEKGDIPEGYSVSREKKERFSLILESASTNQTSMYLCASSDRSISPQHFGDGTRLSIL.

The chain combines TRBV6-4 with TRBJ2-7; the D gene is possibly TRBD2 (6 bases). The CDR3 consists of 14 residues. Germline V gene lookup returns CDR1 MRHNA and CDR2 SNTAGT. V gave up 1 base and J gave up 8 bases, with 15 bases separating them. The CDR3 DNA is TGTGCCAGCAGTGACTTCCTCCTAGCGTGCCAGCAGTACTTC. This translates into CASSDFLLACQQYF.

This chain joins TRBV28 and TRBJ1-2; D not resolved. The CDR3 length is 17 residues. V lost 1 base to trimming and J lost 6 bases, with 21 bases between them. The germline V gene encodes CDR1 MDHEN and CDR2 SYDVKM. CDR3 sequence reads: CASSLFSPSGVGNGYTF. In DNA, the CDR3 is TGTGCCAGCAGTTTATTCTCCCCCAGCGGTGTGGGAAATGGCTACACCTTC.

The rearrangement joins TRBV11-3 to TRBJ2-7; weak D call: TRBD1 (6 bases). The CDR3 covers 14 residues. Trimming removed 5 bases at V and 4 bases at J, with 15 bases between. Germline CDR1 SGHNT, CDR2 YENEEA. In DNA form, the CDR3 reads TGTGCCAGCAGCCCACGGCAGGGGTCGTACGAGCAGTACTTC. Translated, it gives CASSPRQGSYEQYF.

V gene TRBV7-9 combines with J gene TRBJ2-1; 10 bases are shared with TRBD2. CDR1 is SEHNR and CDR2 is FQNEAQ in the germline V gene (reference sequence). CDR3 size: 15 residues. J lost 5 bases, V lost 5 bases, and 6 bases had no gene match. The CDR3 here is CASSGIAGGNNEQFF. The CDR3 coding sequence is TGTGCCAGCAGCGGAATAGCGGGAGGTAACAATGAGCAGTTCTTC.

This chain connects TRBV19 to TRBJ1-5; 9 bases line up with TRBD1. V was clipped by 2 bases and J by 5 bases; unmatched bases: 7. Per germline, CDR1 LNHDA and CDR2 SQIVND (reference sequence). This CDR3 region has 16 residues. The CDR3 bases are TGTGCCAGTAGTATAACCGGGACAGGGAAAGATCAGCCCCAGCATTTT. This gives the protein CASSITGTGKDQPQHF. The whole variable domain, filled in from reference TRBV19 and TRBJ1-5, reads DGGITQSPKYLFRKEGQNVTLSCEQNLNHDAMYWYRQDPGQGLRLIYYSQIVNDFQKGDIAEGYSVSREKKESFPLTVTSAQKNPTAFYLCASSITGTGKDQPQHFGDGTRLSIL.

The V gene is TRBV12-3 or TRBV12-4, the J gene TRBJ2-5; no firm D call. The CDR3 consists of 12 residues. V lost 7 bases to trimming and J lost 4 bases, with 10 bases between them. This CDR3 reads CASTELGETQYF. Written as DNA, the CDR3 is TGTGCCAGCACGGAGCTAGGAGAGACCCAGTACTTC.

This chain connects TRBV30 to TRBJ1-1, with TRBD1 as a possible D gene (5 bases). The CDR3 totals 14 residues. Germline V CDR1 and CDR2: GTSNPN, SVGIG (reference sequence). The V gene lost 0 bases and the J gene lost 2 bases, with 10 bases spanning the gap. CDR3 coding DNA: TGTGCCTGGAGTGTACCCGACAGCAACACTGAAGCTTTCTTT. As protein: CAWSVPDSNTEAFF.

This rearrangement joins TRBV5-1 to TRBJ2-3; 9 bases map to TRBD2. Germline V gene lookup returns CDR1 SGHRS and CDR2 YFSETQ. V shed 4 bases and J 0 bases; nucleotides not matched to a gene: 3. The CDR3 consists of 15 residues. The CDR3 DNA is TGCGCCAGCAGCAGGCGGGAGGGGAGCACAGATACGCAGTATTTT. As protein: CASSRREGSTDTQYF.

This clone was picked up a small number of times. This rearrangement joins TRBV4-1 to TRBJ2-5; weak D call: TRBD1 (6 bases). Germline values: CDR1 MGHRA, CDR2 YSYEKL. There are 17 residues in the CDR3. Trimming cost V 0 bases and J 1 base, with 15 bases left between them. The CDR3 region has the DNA TGCGCCAGCAGCCAAGAGTTCGGGACAAAGTTCCAAGAGACCCAGTACTTC. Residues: CASSQEFGTKFQETQYF.

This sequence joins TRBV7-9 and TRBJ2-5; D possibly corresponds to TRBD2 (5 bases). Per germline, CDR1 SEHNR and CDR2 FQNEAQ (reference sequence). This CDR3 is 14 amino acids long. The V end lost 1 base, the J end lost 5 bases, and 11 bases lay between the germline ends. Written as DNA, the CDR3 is TGTGCCAGCAGCTTAGGGACGGGCGGGGAGACCCAGTACTTC. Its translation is CASSLGTGGETQYF.

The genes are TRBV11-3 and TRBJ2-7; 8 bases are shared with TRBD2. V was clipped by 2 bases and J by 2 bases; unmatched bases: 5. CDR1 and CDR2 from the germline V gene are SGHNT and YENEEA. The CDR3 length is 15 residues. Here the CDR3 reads CASSLNSGATYEQYF. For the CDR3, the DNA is TGTGCCAGCAGCTTAAATAGCGGGGCGACCTACGAGCAGTACTTC.

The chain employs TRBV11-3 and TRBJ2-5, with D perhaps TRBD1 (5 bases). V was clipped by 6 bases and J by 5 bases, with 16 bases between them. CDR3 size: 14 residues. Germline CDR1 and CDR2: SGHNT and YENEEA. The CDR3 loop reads CASSVLQDLETQYF. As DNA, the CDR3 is TGTGCCAGCAGTGTGCTACAGGATTTGGAGACCCAGTACTTC.